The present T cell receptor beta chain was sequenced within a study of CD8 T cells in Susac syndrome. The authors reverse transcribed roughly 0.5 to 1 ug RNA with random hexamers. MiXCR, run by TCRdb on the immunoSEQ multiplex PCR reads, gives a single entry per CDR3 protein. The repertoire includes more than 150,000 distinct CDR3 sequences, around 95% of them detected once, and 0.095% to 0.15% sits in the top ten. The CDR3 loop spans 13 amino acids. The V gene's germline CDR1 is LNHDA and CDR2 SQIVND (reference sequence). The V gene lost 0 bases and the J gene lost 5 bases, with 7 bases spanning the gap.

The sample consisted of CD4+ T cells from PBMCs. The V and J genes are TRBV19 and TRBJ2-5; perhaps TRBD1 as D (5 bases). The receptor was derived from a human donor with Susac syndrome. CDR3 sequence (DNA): TGTGCCAGTAGTATAGATGGGGCGGAGACCCAGTACTTC. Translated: CASSIDGAETQYF. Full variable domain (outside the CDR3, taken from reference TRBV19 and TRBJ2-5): DGGITQSPKYLFRKEGQNVTLSCEQNLNHDAMYWYRQDPGQGLRLIYYSQIVNDFQKGDIAEGYSVSREKKESFPLTVTSAQKNPTAFYLCASSIDGAETQYFGPGTRLLVL.